The 31 T cell receptor beta chains below come from one sample, sequenced in a study of blood T cell repertoires in COVID-19. Data came from immunoSEQ multiplex PCR; TCRdb stores just in-frame clones and leaves some out. Counted here are 350,000 to 500,000 clones, approximately 90% occurring once; the ten biggest clones make up 0.7% to 0.85%. Sequencing was done on a sample of peripheral blood. These receptors came from a man aged 18 to 29 with COVID-19, enrolled during active disease.

This chain connects TRBV5-1 to TRBJ2-7, with 9 bases fitting TRBD2. The length of the CDR3 is 15 residues. Germline CDR1 and CDR2: SGHRS and YFSETQ. Losses at the gene ends were 2 bases for V and 0 bases for J; bases not matched to a gene: 3. The CDR3: CASSLLSGSSYEQYF. The DNA for the CDR3 is TGCGCCAGCAGCTTACTTAGCGGGAGCTCCTACGAGCAGTACTTC.

About this clone: This sample also contains other DNA sequences that code for the same CDR3. The chain employs TRBV5-4 and TRBJ2-7; TRBD2 matches at 8 bases. The junction had 4 bases not matched to a gene; V was cut back by 5 bases and J by 0 bases. Germline values: CDR1 SGHNT, CDR2 YYREEE (reference sequence). The CDR3 has 14 amino acids. In DNA form, the CDR3 reads TGTGCCAGCAGTTCGGGGGGGAGCTCCTACGAGCAGTACTTC. Translation gives CASSSGGSSYEQYF.

The chain is built from TRBV2 and TRBJ2-7; possibly TRBD1 for D (6 bases). Trimming removed 6 bases from V and 1 base from J, with 13 bases in between. This CDR3 region has 14 residues. Germline assignment: CDR1 SNHLY and CDR2 FYNNEI. CDR3 DNA sequence: TGTGCCAGCAGGCCTATCGACAGGTCCTACGAGCAGTACTTC. Its protein is CASRPIDRSYEQYF.

A note on this clone: Compared with germline, one end of the junction differs, possibly owing to a read error. The chain carries TRBV7-7 and TRBJ2-5; 9 bases are a match to TRBD1. The CDR3 extends over 14 amino acids. CDR1 is SSHAT and CDR2 is FNYEAQ in the germline V gene (reference sequence). CDR3 loop: CASSSGQGQETQYF. CDR3 nucleotides: TGTGCTAGCAGCTCAGGACAGGGGCAAGAGACCCAGTACTTC.

The J gene is TRBJ2-5, the V gene TRBV15; TRBD2 might be the D (5 bases). Germline V gene sequence: CDR1 LNHNV, CDR2 YYDKDF (reference sequence). V was pared by 3 bases and J by 2 bases, with 7 bases between. This CDR3 comprises 13 residues. The CDR3 is CATSRDFQETQYF. CDR3 DNA sequence: TGTGCCACCAGCAGGGACTTTCAAGAGACCCAGTACTTC.

This chain's CDR3 is CSVVRGQGPSNYGYTF. The CDR3 coding sequence is TGCAGCGTTGTTCGAGGACAGGGACCTTCTAACTATGGCTACACCTTC. This sequence joins TRBV29-1 and TRBJ1-2, with 8 positions matching TRBD1. After removal of 4 bases from V and 0 bases from J, the junction contained 10 bases not matched to a gene. Germline V gene lookup returns CDR1 SQVTM and CDR2 ANQGSEA. The CDR3 has 16 residues.

This chain uses TRBV27 with TRBJ2-1; 10 bases line up with TRBD2. J gave up 7 bases and V 5 bases, and 5 bases lay outside the gene matches. CDR1 and CDR2 from the germline V gene are MNHEY and SMNVEV (reference sequence). The CDR3 has 14 residues. This chain's CDR3 is CASSKGLAENEQFF. CDR3 in DNA: TGTGCCAGCAGTAAAGGACTAGCGGAAAATGAGCAGTTCTTC.

The CDR3 loop reads CATSDTGTTYGYTF. In DNA form, the CDR3 reads TGTGCCACCAGTGACACAGGGACAACCTATGGCTACACCTTC. The chain carries TRBV24-1 and TRBJ1-2; the D gene is possibly TRBD1 (6 bases). The CDR3 has 14 amino acids. Germline V gene data show CDR1 as KGHDR and CDR2 as SFDVKD. The V gene lost 4 bases and the J gene lost 4 bases, with 12 bases spanning the gap.

The chain has TRBV5-1 and TRBJ2-3, with TRBD1 matching over 7 bases. The length of the CDR3 is 15 residues. Looked up from germline, CDR1 is SGHRS and CDR2 is YFSETQ. The V segment lost 3 bases and the J segment 2 bases; nucleotides outside the gene matches: 6. The CDR3 region is CASSWTTGNTDTQYF. The DNA of the CDR3 is TGCGCCAGCAGCTGGACGACAGGGAACACAGATACGCAGTATTTT.

This rearrangement joins TRBV10-1 to TRBJ2-3; 10 bases agree with TRBD2. CDR3 length equals 19 residues. Germline V CDR1 and CDR2: WNHNN, SYGVQD (reference sequence). V lost 0 bases, J lost 2 bases, and 11 bases stayed unmatched. The CDR3, as DNA: TGCGCCAGCAGTGAGTCGAGAGGGGTAGCGGGGGGAAACACAGATACGCAGTATTTT. It yields the protein CASSESRGVAGGNTDTQYF.

This chain links TRBV24-1 with TRBJ1-2, with D possibly TRBD1 on 6 matching bases. The V end was cut by 9 bases, the J end by 7 bases, with 20 bases between. The CDR3 is 14 residues long. The germline V gene has CDR1 KGHDR and CDR2 SFDVKD. The CDR3 DNA reads TGTGCCACCCACCCCGGACAGTACCCTTTTGGCTACACCTTC. Protein sequence: CATHPGQYPFGYTF.

The V call is TRBV3-1 (or the pseudogene TRBV3-2), the J call TRBJ2-2; 7 bases are a match to TRBD1. The CDR3 length is 15 residues. Germline values: CDR1 LGHDT, CDR2 YNNKEL (reference sequence). Trimming at V came to 6 bases and at J to 5 bases, leaving 9 bases not matched to a gene. CDR3: CASSRYGTDTGELFF. CDR3 nucleotide sequence: TGTGCCAGCAGTCGTTATGGGACAGATACCGGGGAGCTGTTTTTT.

The CDR3 DNA reads TGTGCCAGCAGCCTGGGACAGGTCGAGCAGTACTTC. Translated: CASSLGQVEQYF. This chain connects TRBV7-9 to TRBJ2-7, with 8 bases lining up with TRBD1. The germline gives CDR1 SEHNR, CDR2 FQNEAQ (reference sequence). The V gene end was trimmed by 5 bases and the J gene end by 6 bases; junction bases not matched to a gene: 3. The CDR3 sequence is 12 residues long.

This chain joins TRBV27 and TRBJ1-3; the D gene is possibly TRBD1 (6 bases). Trimming left V 6 bases short and J 1 base short, with 19 bases between. Germline assignment: CDR1 MNHEY and CDR2 SMNVEV (reference sequence). The CDR3 is made up of 17 amino acids. The CDR3 DNA follows: TGTGCCAGCAGCACACTGGGGGCAGGGCGGTCTGGAAACACCATATATTTT. Translation: CASSTLGAGRSGNTIYF.

This sequence joins TRBV7-9 and TRBJ2-7; D is undetermined. V was trimmed by 5 bases and J by 3 bases, leaving 8 bases between them. Germline V gene data show CDR1 as SEHNR and CDR2 as FQNEAQ (reference sequence). This CDR3 has 12 residues. The CDR3 region is CASSLHYYEQYF. The CDR3 nucleotides read TGTGCCAGCAGCCTACACTACTACGAGCAGTACTTC. Full variable domain (outside the CDR3, taken from reference TRBV7-9 and TRBJ2-7): DTGVSQNPRHKITKRGQNVTFRCDPISEHNRLYWYRQTLGQGPEFLTYFQNEAQLEKSRLLSDRFSAERPKGSFSTLEIQRTEQGDSAMYLCASSLHYYEQYFGPGTRLTVT.

The V and J genes are TRBV3-1 (or the pseudogene TRBV3-2) and TRBJ2-1, with 9 bases that match TRBD2. Germline trimming cut 3 bases from V and 0 bases from J; bases unmatched to any gene: 12. The CDR3 covers 19 residues. Germline CDR1 LGHDT, CDR2 YNNKEL (reference sequence). CDR3 sequence: CASSQPGTSWESSYNEQFF. In nucleotides, the CDR3 is TGTGCCAGCAGCCAGCCTGGGACTAGCTGGGAGAGCTCCTACAATGAGCAGTTCTTC.

The chain couples TRBV15 to TRBJ1-6, with 9 bases identical to TRBD1. Germline trimming cut 4 bases from V and 5 bases from J; bases unmatched to any gene: 9. Germline-derived CDR1 and CDR2 are LNHNV and YYDKDF (reference sequence). The CDR3 covers 17 residues. The DNA of the CDR3 is TGTGCCACCAGCACAACCCGGACAGGGGCGGATAATTCACCCCTCCACTTT. Protein sequence: CATSTTRTGADNSPLHF.

The V and J genes are TRBV19 and TRBJ1-6; D is undetermined. The V gene lost 5 bases and the J gene lost 3 bases, with 8 bases spanning the gap. Germline loops: CDR1 LNHDA, CDR2 SQIVND (reference sequence). The CDR3 consists of 14 residues. In DNA form, the CDR3 reads TGTGCCAGTAGTGGTGCAGGCTATAATTCACCCCTCCACTTT. This gives the protein CASSGAGYNSPLHF.

The V and J genes are TRBV19 and TRBJ1-2; the match to TRBD1 covers 7 bases. Trimming at V came to 0 bases and at J to 4 bases, leaving 2 bases not matched to a gene. CDR1 is LNHDA, CDR2 SQIVND, per germline (reference sequence). The CDR3 consists of 14 residues. CDR3 DNA sequence: TGTGCCAGTAGTATAGAGTCAGGGGGCTATGGCTACACCTTC. It yields the protein CASSIESGGYGYTF.

J is TRBJ2-5 and V is TRBV6-2 or TRBV6-3, with TRBD2 matching 9 bases. V lost 6 bases and J lost 4; bases outside the gene matches: 9. The length of the CDR3 is 15 residues. CDR1 is MNHEY and CDR2 is SVGEGT in the germline V gene. CDR3 loop: CASSYSGSWGETQYF. The CDR3 DNA sequence: TGTGCCAGCAGCTATAGCGGGAGTTGGGGAGAGACCCAGTACTTC.

The chain uses TRBV5-5 and TRBJ1-5; D is ambiguous. The CDR3 sequence is 12 residues long. Trimming took 0 bases from V and 5 from J, leaving 3 bases between them. Per germline, CDR1 SGHKS and CDR2 YYEKEE (reference sequence). As DNA, the CDR3 is TGTGCCAGCAGCTTGGCGGATCAGCCCCAGCATTTT. Amino acid sequence: CASSLADQPQHF.

The genes are TRBV5-8 and TRBJ2-7; D remains ambiguous. The CDR3 contains 12 residues. V dropped 6 bases and J dropped 3 bases, with 10 bases sitting between them. Germline lookup yields CDR1 SGHTS and CDR2 YDEGEE. For the CDR3, the DNA is TGTGCCAGCACTAGAGATTACTACGAGCAGTACTTC. Translated: CASTRDYYEQYF.

The J gene is TRBJ1-3, the V gene TRBV2; 7 bases agree with TRBD1. The V segment lost 6 bases and the J segment 0 bases; nucleotides outside the gene matches: 11. The germline V gene has CDR1 SNHLY and CDR2 FYNNEI. The CDR3 covers 17 residues. The DNA for the CDR3 is TGTGCCAGCAGATTGGGACAGAACCTATTCTCTGGAAACACCATATATTTT. It yields the protein CASRLGQNLFSGNTIYF.

The chain joins TRBV19 to TRBJ1-2, with a possible D match to TRBD1 (5 bases). Trimming shortened V by 3 bases and J by 0 bases, and 17 bases separated the two germline ends. Per the germline V gene, CDR1 is LNHDA and CDR2 is SQIVND (reference sequence). This CDR3 has 17 residues. The CDR3 bases are TGTGCCAGTAGTATCATGGGGGGGGTTCCTACTAACTATGGCTACACCTTC. Protein sequence: CASSIMGGVPTNYGYTF.

The chain is built from TRBV5-1 and TRBJ1-2; D ambiguous. This CDR3 is built from 14 residues. V was pared by 0 bases and J by 4 bases, with 10 bases between. Germline assignment: CDR1 SGHRS and CDR2 YFSETQ. CDR3 DNA sequence: TGCGCCAGCAGCTTGGCGTCCTACGGCTATGGCTACACCTTC. Its protein is CASSLASYGYGYTF.

The chain is built from TRBV5-1 and TRBJ2-3; TRBD2 matches at 9 bases. The CDR3 runs 17 residues. Germline V gene sequence: CDR1 SGHRS, CDR2 YFSETQ. After removal of 4 bases from V and 0 bases from J, the junction contained 9 bases not matched to a gene. DNA of the CDR3: TGCGCCAGCAGCCGTGGACTAGCGTCCTCTAGCACAGATACGCAGTATTTT. This gives the protein CASSRGLASSSTDTQYF.

V gene TRBV20-1 combines with J gene TRBJ2-7; the match to TRBD2 covers 7 bases. Trimming removed 3 bases from V and 0 bases from J; junction bases left unmatched: 5. There are 14 residues in the CDR3. Germline assignment: CDR1 DFQATT and CDR2 SNEGSKA (reference sequence). The DNA for the CDR3 is TGCAGTGCTAGTGGCGGGGGAAACTCCTACGAGCAGTACTTC. It yields the protein CSASGGGNSYEQYF.

This chain joins TRBV3-1 (or the pseudogene TRBV3-2) and TRBJ2-2; possibly TRBD2 for D (7 bases). Trimming shortened V by 6 bases and J by 6 bases, and 14 bases separated the two germline ends. The CDR3 length is 14 residues. Germline CDR1 LGHDT, CDR2 YNNKEL (reference sequence). This CDR3 is CASSGEGGPGELFF. The CDR3 DNA sequence: TGTGCCAGCAGTGGTGAGGGGGGGCCCGGGGAGCTGTTTTTT.

The chain is built from TRBV2 and TRBJ2-7; 8 bases are a match to TRBD2. The CDR3 length is 17 residues. Germline trimming cut 7 bases from V and 4 bases from J; bases unmatched to any gene: 18. Germline values: CDR1 SNHLY, CDR2 FYNNEI. The CDR3 sequence: CASTEGVKSGGGYEQYF. In DNA form, the CDR3 reads TGTGCCAGCACCGAAGGGGTCAAGAGCGGGGGAGGTTACGAGCAGTACTTC.

This chain connects TRBV3-1 (or the pseudogene TRBV3-2) to TRBJ2-1, with D possibly TRBD2 on 5 matching bases. The CDR3 sequence is 16 residues long. Germline lookup yields CDR1 LGHDT and CDR2 YNNKEL (reference sequence). V gave up 5 bases and J gave up 0 bases, with 14 bases separating them. CDR3 nucleotide sequence: TGTGCCAGCAGCTATATCGGGGTAGGCTCCTACAATGAGCAGTTCTTC. Protein sequence: CASSYIGVGSYNEQFF.

This chain links TRBV4-1 with TRBJ2-1, with 15 bases that match TRBD2. There are 18 residues in the CDR3. V dropped 5 bases and J dropped 0; count of bases not matched to a gene: 5. Germline V CDR1 and CDR2: MGHRA, YSYEKL. CDR3 protein: CASSVGLAGGYSYNEQFF. The CDR3 DNA follows: TGCGCCAGCAGCGTGGGACTAGCGGGGGGCTACTCCTACAATGAGCAGTTCTTC.